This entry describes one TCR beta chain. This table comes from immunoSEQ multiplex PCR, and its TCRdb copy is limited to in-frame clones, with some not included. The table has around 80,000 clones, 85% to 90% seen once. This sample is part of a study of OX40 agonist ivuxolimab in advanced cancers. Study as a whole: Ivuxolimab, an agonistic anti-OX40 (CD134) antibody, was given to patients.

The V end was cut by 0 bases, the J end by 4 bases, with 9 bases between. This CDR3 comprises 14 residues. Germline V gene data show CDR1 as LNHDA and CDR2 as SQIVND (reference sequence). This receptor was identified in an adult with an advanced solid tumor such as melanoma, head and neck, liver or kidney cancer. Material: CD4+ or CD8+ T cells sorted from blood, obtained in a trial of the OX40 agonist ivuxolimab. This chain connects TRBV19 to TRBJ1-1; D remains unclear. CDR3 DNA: TGTGCCAGTAGTATAGAAAGTCGGGGCACTGAAGCTTTCTTT. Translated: CASSIESRGTEAFF.